The clone carrying this TCR beta chain was picked up many times. Antigen: not known. Indicated time point: persistent/refractory GD, antithyroid drugs over 5 years with positive TRAb. PBMCs provided the RNA from which the TCR library was made. Graves' disease diagnoses followed American Thyroid Association guidelines. This record belongs to a study of regulatory T cells in long-lasting Graves disease. At the level of the study: Over 5 years of antithyroid drugs with positive TSH receptor antibodies was taken to mean persistent Graves' disease.

Study-wide results and limits: Exclusively peripheral blood, rather than thyroid tissue, was studied. TRBV28 was favored in persistent disease, as were TRBJ1-2 and TRBJ2-5.

The CDR3 contains 12 residues. V lost 1 base and J 8 bases, leaving 5 bases between the germline ends. CDR1 is MDHEN, CDR2 SYDVKM, per germline. Both iRepertoire HTBI primers and Arm-PCR of CDR3 regions were used to build the TCR beta libraries. TCRdb itself ran the multiplex PCR reads through MiXCR, one entry per CDR3 protein. The table has some 370,000 distinct CDR3 sequences, under 25% seen once. The clonotype originates from a female donor with Graves disease. This rearrangement joins TRBV28 to TRBJ1-4; no firm D call. This sample comprised peripheral blood mononuclear cells (PBMCs), obtained when the disease was refractory, from a patient treated with antithyroid drugs. The chain's CDR3 is CASSLLREKLFF. DNA for the CDR3: TGTGCCAGCAGTTTATTGAGAGAAAAACTGTTTTTT.